This T cell receptor (beta chain) was found in a study of blood T cell repertoires in COVID-19. This CDR3 comprises 16 residues. Looked up from germline, CDR1 is PRHDT and CDR2 is FYEKMQ (reference sequence). The trim removed 5 bases at V and 3 bases at J, leaving 11 bases unmatched. Data came from immunoSEQ multiplex PCR; TCRdb stores just in-frame clones and leaves some out. The sample contains roughly 200,000 clones, about nine tenths of which appear only once. The receptor was isolated from a man in his late teens or twenties with active or convalescent COVID-19. Sequenced: peripheral blood. The J gene is TRBJ2-7, the V gene TRBV13; 9 bases align to TRBD2. CDR3 sequence: CASSPLGGGGVYEQYF. The CDR3 nucleotides read TGTGCCAGCAGCCCACTGGGTGGCGGGGGGGTCTACGAGCAGTACTTC.